This TCR beta chain was recorded in a study of cytotoxic CD8 clonotypes in ibrutinib-treated CLL. About 2 micrograms of genomic DNA from cryopreserved PBMCs went into TCR beta libraries. Trimming cost V 4 bases and J 2 bases; bases outside gene matches: 9. CDR1 MNHEY and CDR2 SVGAGI come from the germline V gene. This CDR3 has 16 amino acids. With sequencing, the targeted depth ranged from 1 in 200,000 to 1 in 1 million T cells. Assay used: immunoSEQ multiplex PCR; TCRdb lists only in-frame clones, some missing. Here the sample spans hundreds of thousands of clones, roughly 70% being singletons. The TCR originated in a human donor with chronic lymphocytic leukemia. Sequences were derived from PBMCs, sampled after 36 months of ibrutinib treatment. The chain has TRBV6-5 and TRBJ2-7; TRBD1 matches 9 bases. The DNA for the CDR3 is TGTGCCAGCAGTTTCACCGGGACAGGGACACCCTACGAGCAGTACTTC. Its translation is CASSFTGTGTPYEQYF.